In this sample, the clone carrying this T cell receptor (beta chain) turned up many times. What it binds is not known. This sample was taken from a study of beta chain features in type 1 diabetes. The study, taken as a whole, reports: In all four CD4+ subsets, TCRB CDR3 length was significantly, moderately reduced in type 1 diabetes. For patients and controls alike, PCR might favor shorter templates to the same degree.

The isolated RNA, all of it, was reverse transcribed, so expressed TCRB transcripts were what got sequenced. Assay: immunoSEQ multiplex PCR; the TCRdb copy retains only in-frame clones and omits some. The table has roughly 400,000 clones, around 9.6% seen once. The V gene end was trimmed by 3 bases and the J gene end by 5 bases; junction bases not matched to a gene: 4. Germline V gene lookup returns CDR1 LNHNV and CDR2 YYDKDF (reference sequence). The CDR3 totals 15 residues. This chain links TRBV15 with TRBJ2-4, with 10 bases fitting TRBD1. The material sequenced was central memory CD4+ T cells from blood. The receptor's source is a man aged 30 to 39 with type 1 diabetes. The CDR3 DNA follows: TGTGCCACCAGCAGGGCCGGGACAGGGGAAAACATTCAGTACTTC. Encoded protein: CATSRAGTGENIQYF.